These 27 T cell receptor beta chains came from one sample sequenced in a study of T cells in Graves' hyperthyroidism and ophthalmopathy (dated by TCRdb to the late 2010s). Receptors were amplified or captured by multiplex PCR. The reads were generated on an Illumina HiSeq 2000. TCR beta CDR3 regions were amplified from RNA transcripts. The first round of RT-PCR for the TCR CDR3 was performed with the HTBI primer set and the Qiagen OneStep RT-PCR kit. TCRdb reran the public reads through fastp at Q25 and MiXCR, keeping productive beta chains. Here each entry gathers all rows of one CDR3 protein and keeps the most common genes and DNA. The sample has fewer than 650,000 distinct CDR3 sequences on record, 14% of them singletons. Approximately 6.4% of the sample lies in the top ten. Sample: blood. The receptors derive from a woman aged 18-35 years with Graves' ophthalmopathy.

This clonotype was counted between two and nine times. The CDR3 protein is CASSERQASTDTQYF. The CDR3 DNA reads TGTGCCAGCAGTGAACGACAGGCTAGCACAGATACGCAGTATTTT. The rearrangement joins TRBV28 to TRBJ2-3; D is possibly TRBD1 (6 bases). Germline CDR1 MDHEN, CDR2 SYDVKM. Deletions cut 5 bases from V and 0 bases from J, with 12 bases between. This CDR3 contains 15 residues.

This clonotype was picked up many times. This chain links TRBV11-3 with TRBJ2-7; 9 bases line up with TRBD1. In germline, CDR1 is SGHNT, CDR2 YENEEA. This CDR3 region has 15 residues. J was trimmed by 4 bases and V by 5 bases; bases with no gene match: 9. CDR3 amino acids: CASSLRVGQGYEQYF. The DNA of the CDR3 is TGTGCCAGCAGCCTCCGGGTCGGACAGGGGTACGAGCAGTACTTC.

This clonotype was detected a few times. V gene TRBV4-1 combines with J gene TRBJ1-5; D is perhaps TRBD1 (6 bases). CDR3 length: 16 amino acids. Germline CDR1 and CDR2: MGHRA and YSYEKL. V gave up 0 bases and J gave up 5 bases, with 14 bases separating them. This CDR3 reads CASSQDSAGADQPQHF. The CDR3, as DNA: TGCGCCAGCAGCCAAGATTCGGCGGGGGCGGATCAGCCCCAGCATTTT.

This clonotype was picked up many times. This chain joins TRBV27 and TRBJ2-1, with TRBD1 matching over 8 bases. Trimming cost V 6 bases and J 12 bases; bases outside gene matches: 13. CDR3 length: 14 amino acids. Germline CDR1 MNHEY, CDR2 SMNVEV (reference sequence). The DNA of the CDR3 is TGTGCCAGCAGCCTAAATTCGGGACAGGTTGGGCAGTTCTTC. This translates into CASSLNSGQVGQFF.

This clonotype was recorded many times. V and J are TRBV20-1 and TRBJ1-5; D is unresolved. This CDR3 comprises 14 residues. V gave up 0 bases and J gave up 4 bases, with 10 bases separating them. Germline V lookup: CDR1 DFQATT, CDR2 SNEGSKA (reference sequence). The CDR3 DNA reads TGCAGTGCTAGAGATCAGGTGGAAAATCAGCCCCAGCATTTT. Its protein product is CSARDQVENQPQHF.

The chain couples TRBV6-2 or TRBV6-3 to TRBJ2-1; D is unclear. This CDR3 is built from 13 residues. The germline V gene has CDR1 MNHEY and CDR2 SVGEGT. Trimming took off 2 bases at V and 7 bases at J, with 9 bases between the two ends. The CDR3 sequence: CASSYGQINEQFF. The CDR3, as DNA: TGTGCCAGCAGTTACGGGCAGATTAATGAGCAGTTCTTC.

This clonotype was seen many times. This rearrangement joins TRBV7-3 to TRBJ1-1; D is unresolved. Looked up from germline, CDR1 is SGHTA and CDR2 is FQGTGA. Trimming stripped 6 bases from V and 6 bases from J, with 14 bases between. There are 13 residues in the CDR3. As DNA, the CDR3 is TGTGCCAGCAGTTCCGTCCCTGGGGCTGAAGCTTTCTTT. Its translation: CASSSVPGAEAFF.

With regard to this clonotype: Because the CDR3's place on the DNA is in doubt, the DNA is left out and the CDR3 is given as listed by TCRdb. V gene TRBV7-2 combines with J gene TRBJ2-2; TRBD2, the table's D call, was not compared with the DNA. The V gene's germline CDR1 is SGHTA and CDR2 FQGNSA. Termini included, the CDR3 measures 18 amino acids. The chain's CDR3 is CASSLALAAGGTPGSCFF.

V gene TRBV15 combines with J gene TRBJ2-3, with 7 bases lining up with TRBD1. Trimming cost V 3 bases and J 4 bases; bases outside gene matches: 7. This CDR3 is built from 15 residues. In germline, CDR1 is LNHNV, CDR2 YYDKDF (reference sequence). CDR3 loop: CATSSETGLADTQYF. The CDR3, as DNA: TGTGCCACCAGCAGCGAGACAGGGTTGGCAGATACGCAGTATTTT.

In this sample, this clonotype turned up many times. CDR3 residues: CASSQGPGNGYTF. In DNA form, the CDR3 reads TGTGCCAGCAGCCAGGGGCCGGGGAATGGCTACACCTTC. The genes are TRBV3-1 and TRBJ1-2, with D possibly being TRBD1 (5 bases). The germline V and J ends were trimmed by 3 bases and 6 bases, with 11 bases remaining between them. Germline V gene sequence: CDR1 LGHDT, CDR2 YNNKEL (reference sequence). The CDR3 loop spans 13 amino acids.

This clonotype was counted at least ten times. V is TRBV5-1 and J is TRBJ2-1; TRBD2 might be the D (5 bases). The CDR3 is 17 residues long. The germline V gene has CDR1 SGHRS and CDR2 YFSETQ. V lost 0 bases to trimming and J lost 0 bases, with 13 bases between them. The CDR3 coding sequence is TGCGCCAGCAGCTTGGCCACAATGGGGAGCTCCTACAATGAGCAGTTCTTC. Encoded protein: CASSLATMGSSYNEQFF.

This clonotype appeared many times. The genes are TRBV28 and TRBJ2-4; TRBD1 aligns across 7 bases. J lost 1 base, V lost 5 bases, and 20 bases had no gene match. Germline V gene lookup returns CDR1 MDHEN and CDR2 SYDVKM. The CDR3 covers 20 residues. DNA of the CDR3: TGTGCCAGCAGTGATCTTAGTGGACTTTCGACAGGGTGGGCCAAAAACATTCAGTACTTC. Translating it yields CASSDLSGLSTGWAKNIQYF.

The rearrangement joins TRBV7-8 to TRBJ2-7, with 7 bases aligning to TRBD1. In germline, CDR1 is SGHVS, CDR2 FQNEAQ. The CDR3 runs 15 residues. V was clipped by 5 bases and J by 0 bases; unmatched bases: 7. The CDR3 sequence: CASSLGQLISYEQYF. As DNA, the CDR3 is TGTGCCAGCAGCCTGGGACAGCTGATCTCCTACGAGCAGTACTTC.

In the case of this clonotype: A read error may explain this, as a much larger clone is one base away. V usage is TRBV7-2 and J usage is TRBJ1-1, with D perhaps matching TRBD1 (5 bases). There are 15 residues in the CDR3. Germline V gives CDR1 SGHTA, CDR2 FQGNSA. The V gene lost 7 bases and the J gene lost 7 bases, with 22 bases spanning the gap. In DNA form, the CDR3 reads TGTACCAGCACTACTCAAAGGTCCTTGACAGTTGAAGCTTTCTTT. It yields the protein CTSTTQRSLTVEAFF. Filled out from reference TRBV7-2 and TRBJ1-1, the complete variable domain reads GAGVSQSPSNKVTEKGKDVELRCDPISGHTALYWYRQSLGQGLEFLIYFQGNSAPDKSGLPSDRFSAERTGGSVSTLTIQRTQQEDSAVYLCTSTTQRSLTVEAFFGQGTRLTVV.

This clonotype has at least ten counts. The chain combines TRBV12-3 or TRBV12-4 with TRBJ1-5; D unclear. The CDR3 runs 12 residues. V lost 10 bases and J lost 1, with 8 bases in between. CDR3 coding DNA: TGTGCCATCGGACCGAGCAATCAGCCCCAGCATTTT. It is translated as CAIGPSNQPQHF.

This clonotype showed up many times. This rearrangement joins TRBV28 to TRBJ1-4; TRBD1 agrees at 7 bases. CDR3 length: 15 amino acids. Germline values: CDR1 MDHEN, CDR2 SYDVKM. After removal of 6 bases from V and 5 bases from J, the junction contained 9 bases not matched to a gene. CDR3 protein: CASRAWGQRNEKLFF. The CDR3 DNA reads TGTGCCAGCAGGGCGTGGGGACAGAGGAATGAAAAACTGTTTTTT.

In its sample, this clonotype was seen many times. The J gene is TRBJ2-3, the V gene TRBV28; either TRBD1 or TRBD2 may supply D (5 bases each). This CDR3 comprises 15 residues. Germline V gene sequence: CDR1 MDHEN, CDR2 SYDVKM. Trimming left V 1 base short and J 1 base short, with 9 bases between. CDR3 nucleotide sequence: TGTGCCAGCAGTTTATCTCAGGGACGCACAGATACGCAGTATTTT. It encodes CASSLSQGRTDTQYF.

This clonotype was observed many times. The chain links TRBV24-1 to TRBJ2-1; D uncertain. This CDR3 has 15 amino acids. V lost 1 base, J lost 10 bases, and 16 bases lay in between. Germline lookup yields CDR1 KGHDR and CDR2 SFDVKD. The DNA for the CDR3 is TGTGCCACCAGTGATTTTTCCCGGGCCACCCCCGAGCAGTTCTTC. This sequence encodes CATSDFSRATPEQFF.

The CDR3 coding sequence is TGTGCCAGCAGCCCCCAGGGGCCCGCAACTAATGAAAAACTGTTTTTT. Translated: CASSPQGPATNEKLFF. This chain connects TRBV27 to TRBJ1-4; possibly TRBD1 for D (6 bases). CDR1 MNHEY and CDR2 SMNVEV come from the germline V gene (reference sequence). Trimming cost V 6 bases and J 0 bases, with 14 bases left between them. CDR3 size: 16 residues.

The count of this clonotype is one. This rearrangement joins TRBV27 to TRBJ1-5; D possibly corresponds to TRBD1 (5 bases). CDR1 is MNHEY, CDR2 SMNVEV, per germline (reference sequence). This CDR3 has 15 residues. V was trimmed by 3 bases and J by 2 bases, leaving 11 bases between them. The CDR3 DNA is TGTGCCAGCAGTTTGTTGGGGGGAGGCAATCAGCCCCAGCATTTT. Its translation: CASSLLGGGNQPQHF.

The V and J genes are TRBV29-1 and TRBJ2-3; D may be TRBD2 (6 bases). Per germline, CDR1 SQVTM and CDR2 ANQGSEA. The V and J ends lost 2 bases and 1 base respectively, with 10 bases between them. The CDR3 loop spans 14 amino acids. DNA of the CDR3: TGCAGCGTTGAAAGGGAGGTCCGCACAGATACGCAGTATTTT. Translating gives CSVEREVRTDTQYF.

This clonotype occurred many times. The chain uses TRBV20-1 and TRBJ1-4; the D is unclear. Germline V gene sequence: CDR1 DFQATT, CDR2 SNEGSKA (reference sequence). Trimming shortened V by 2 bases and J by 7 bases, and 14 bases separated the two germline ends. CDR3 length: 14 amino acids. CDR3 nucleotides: TGCAGTGCTAGATCGCATCTGGAAGGTGAAAAACTGTTTTTT. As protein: CSARSHLEGEKLFF.

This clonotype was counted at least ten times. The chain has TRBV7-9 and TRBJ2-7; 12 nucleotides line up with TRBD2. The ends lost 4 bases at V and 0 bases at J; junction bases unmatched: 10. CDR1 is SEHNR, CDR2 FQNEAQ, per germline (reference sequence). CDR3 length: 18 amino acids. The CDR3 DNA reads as TGTGCCAGCAGCTCTACGGGACTAGCGGGTATTGACTCCTACGAGCAGTACTTC. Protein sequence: CASSSTGLAGIDSYEQYF.

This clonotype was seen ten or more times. The CDR3 region is CASRLAGDGYTF. The CDR3 nucleotides are TGTGCCAGCAGACTTGCGGGTGATGGCTACACCTTC. The chain joins TRBV7-2 to TRBJ1-2; D is unclear. The CDR3 spans 12 residues. From germline, CDR1 is SGHTA and CDR2 FQGNSA. Trimming removed 6 bases at V and 6 bases at J, with 11 bases between.

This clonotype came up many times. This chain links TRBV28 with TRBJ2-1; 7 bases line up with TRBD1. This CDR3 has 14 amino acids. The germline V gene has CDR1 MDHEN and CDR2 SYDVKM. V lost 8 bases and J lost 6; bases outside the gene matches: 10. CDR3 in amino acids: CASLSGDRANEQFF. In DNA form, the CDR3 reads TGTGCCAGCTTGTCTGGAGACAGGGCCAATGAGCAGTTCTTC.

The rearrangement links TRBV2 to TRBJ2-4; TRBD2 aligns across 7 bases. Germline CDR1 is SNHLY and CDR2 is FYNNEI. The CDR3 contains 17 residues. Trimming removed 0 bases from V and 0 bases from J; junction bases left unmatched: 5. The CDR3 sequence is CASSEASGIGAKNIQYF. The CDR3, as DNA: TGTGCCAGCAGTGAAGCAAGCGGGATCGGAGCCAAAAACATTCAGTACTTC. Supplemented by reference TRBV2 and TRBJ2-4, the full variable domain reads EPEVTQTPSHQVTQMGQEVILRCVPISNHLYFYWYRQILGQKVEFLVSFYNNEISEKSEIFDDQFSVERPDGSNFTLKIRSTKLEDSAMYFCASSEASGIGAKNIQYFGAGTRLSVL.

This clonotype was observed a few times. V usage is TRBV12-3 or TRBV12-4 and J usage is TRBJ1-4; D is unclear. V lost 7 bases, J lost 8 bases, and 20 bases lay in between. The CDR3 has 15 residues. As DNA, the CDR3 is TGTGCCAGCATCATAGCGGGCCTCGCCAGGGAAAAACTGTTTTTT. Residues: CASIIAGLAREKLFF.